A selection of T cell receptor beta chains follows, all from one sample in a study of shared clonotypes between healthy human individuals. The assay was immunoSEQ multiplex PCR, and TCRdb's table has in-frame clones only and misses some. This table has around 1.9 million clones, around 93% appearing once. Sequencing was performed on naive CD8+ T cells from PBMCs. These receptors were collected from a man aged 18 to 35 in good health. Some clones in this sample may be carry-over from other donors' samples. Each CDR3 is given with its conserved first and last residue. Fields, in order: clone size, V gene, D gene, J gene, CDR3 protein, CDR3 DNA. The D gene is left open where the match is weak. The size of a clone is reported for some rows only, either as once, few or many, or as a class for expanded clones.

clone_size: .; v_call: TRBV15; d_call: .; j_call: TRBJ1-3; cdr3_aa: CATSRGQTAGNTIYF; cdr3_nt: TGTGCCACCAGCAGAGGGCAAACAGCTGGAAACACCATATATTTT
clone_size: .; v_call: TRBV13; d_call: .; j_call: TRBJ2-7; cdr3_aa: CASSLGLGLARDEQYF; cdr3_nt: TGTGCCAGCAGCTTAGGCCTCGGCCTAGCCAGGGACGAGCAGTACTTC
clone_size: .; v_call: TRBV6-1; d_call: .; j_call: TRBJ1-1; cdr3_aa: CASSEPEGIYEAFF; cdr3_nt: TGTGCCAGCAGTGAGCCCGAGGGGATATACGAAGCTTTCTTT
clone_size: .; v_call: TRBV23-1; d_call: .; j_call: TRBJ1-2; cdr3_aa: CASMSSDGYTF; cdr3_nt: TGCGCCAGCATGTCTTCCGATGGCTACACCTTC
clone_size: .; v_call: TRBV6-6; d_call: .; j_call: TRBJ2-7; cdr3_aa: CASSYGAGHPYEQYF; cdr3_nt: TGTGCCAGCAGTTACGGGGCCGGGCATCCCTACGAGCAGTACTTC
clone_size: once; v_call: TRBV27; d_call: TRBD1; j_call: TRBJ2-7; cdr3_aa: CASSLTGGEQYF; cdr3_nt: TGTGCCAGCAGTTTAACAGGGGGCGAGCAGTACTTC
clone_size: .; v_call: TRBV7-8; d_call: .; j_call: TRBJ2-7; cdr3_aa: CASSPPRGTNQQYF; cdr3_nt: TGTGCCAGCAGCCCCCCGCGGGGTACGAATCAGCAGTACTTC
clone_size: .; v_call: TRBV25-1; d_call: .; j_call: TRBJ1-5; cdr3_aa: CASSVGGNQPQHF; cdr3_nt: TGTGCCAGCAGTGTTGGGGGCAATCAGCCCCAGCATTTT
clone_size: .; v_call: TRBV15; d_call: TRBD2; j_call: TRBJ2-2; cdr3_aa: CATSRKREGHGELFF; cdr3_nt: TGTGCCACCAGCAGGAAGCGGGAAGGTCACGGGGAGCTGTTTTTT
clone_size: .; v_call: TRBV15; d_call: TRBD1; j_call: TRBJ2-1; cdr3_aa: CATSSSTGQGDGRRQGNYNEQFF; cdr3_nt: TGTGCCACCAGCAGTAGTACGGGACAGGGGGATGGACGACGCCAAGGGAACTACAATGAGCAGTTCTTC
clone_size: .; v_call: TRBV4-1; d_call: .; j_call: TRBJ2-7; cdr3_aa: CASSQVGYGEQYF; cdr3_nt: TGCGCCAGCAGCCAAGTTGGGTACGGCGAGCAGTACTTC
clone_size: once; v_call: TRBV5-4; d_call: TRBD1; j_call: TRBJ1-1; cdr3_aa: CASSPDRVPEAFF; cdr3_nt: TGTGCCAGCAGCCCCGACAGGGTACCTGAAGCTTTCTTT
clone_size: .; v_call: TRBV2; d_call: .; j_call: TRBJ1-1; cdr3_aa: CASSDSQPLMNTEAFF; cdr3_nt: TGTGCCAGCAGTGACTCCCAACCGTTAATGAACACTGAAGCTTTCTTT
clone_size: .; v_call: TRBV19; d_call: .; j_call: TRBJ2-3; cdr3_aa: CASSVFGWPDADTQYF; cdr3_nt: TGTGCCAGTAGTGTGTTTGGTTGGCCGGACGCAGATACGCAGTATTTT
clone_size: .; v_call: TRBV9; d_call: TRBD2; j_call: TRBJ2-1; cdr3_aa: CASSPRLAGGGEQFF; cdr3_nt: TGTGCCAGCAGCCCAAGACTAGCGGGAGGGGGAGAGCAGTTCTTC
clone_size: .; v_call: TRBV27; d_call: .; j_call: TRBJ1-4; cdr3_aa: CASSPLDETNEKLFF; cdr3_nt: TGTGCCAGCAGTCCCCTAGATGAGACTAATGAAAAACTGTTTTTT
clone_size: once; v_call: TRBV11-2; d_call: TRBD2; j_call: TRBJ2-7; cdr3_aa: CASSSQRGGAYEQYF; cdr3_nt: TGTGCCAGCAGCTCCCAGAGGGGAGGGGCCTACGAGCAGTACTTC
clone_size: .; v_call: TRBV5-6; d_call: TRBD1; j_call: TRBJ2-7; cdr3_aa: CASSPWDRGDYEQYF; cdr3_nt: TGTGCCAGCAGCCCCTGGGACAGGGGAGACTACGAGCAGTACTTC
clone_size: once; v_call: TRBV4-1; d_call: TRBD2; j_call: TRBJ2-7; cdr3_aa: CASSHTGGGEQYF; cdr3_nt: TGCGCCAGCAGCCACACCGGGGGGGGCGAGCAGTACTTC
clone_size: once; v_call: TRBV29-1; d_call: TRBD2; j_call: TRBJ2-7; cdr3_aa: CSVDGGDRAYEQYF; cdr3_nt: TGCAGCGTTGACGGGGGGGACCGAGCCTACGAGCAGTACTTC
clone_size: .; v_call: TRBV7-6; d_call: .; j_call: TRBJ2-1; cdr3_aa: CASSFDRLKGYNEQFF; cdr3_nt: TGTGCCAGCAGCTTTGACAGATTAAAAGGGTACAATGAGCAGTTCTTC
clone_size: .; v_call: TRBV5-1; d_call: TRBD2; j_call: TRBJ2-7; cdr3_aa: CASRPGGGYEQYF; cdr3_nt: TGCGCCAGCAGACCGGGAGGGGGTTACGAGCAGTACTTC
clone_size: .; v_call: TRBV5-1; d_call: .; j_call: TRBJ2-1; cdr3_aa: CASSLAPGTWKAEQFF; cdr3_nt: TGCGCCAGCAGCTTGGCCCCCGGGACGTGGAAGGCCGAGCAGTTCTTC
clone_size: .; v_call: TRBV9; d_call: TRBD1; j_call: TRBJ1-4; cdr3_aa: CASSGGGLGEKLFF; cdr3_nt: TGTGCCAGCAGCGGAGGGGGCCTCGGTGAAAAACTGTTTTTT
clone_size: .; v_call: TRBV10-3; d_call: .; j_call: TRBJ1-3; cdr3_aa: CAISDGGNNGNTIYF; cdr3_nt: TGTGCCATCAGTGATGGCGGGAACAACGGAAACACCATATATTTT
clone_size: .; v_call: TRBV28; d_call: TRBD1; j_call: TRBJ2-1; cdr3_aa: CASRSEEGANEQFF; cdr3_nt: TGTGCCAGCAGGTCGGAAGAGGGGGCTAATGAGCAGTTCTTC
clone_size: .; v_call: TRBV4-3; d_call: TRBD2; j_call: TRBJ2-7; cdr3_aa: CASSQGSGGYEQYF; cdr3_nt: TGCGCCAGCAGCCAAGGTAGCGGGGGTTACGAGCAGTACTTC
clone_size: .; v_call: TRBV10-3; d_call: TRBD1; j_call: TRBJ2-1; cdr3_aa: CAISESDRGWNEQFF; cdr3_nt: TGTGCCATCAGTGAGTCGGACAGGGGGTGGAATGAGCAGTTCTTC
clone_size: .; v_call: TRBV6-1; d_call: TRBD2; j_call: TRBJ2-1; cdr3_aa: CASSEWAGEGLHEQFF; cdr3_nt: TGTGCCAGCAGTGAATGGGCGGGAGAGGGGTTACATGAGCAGTTCTTC
clone_size: .; v_call: TRBV10-1; d_call: .; j_call: TRBJ2-2; cdr3_aa: CASSESSRVGSTGELFF; cdr3_nt: TGCGCCAGCAGTGAGTCGTCCCGGGTGGGGAGCACCGGGGAGCTGTTTTTT
clone_size: .; v_call: TRBV7-8; d_call: .; j_call: TRBJ2-7; cdr3_aa: CASSSHPPGAIGLHEQYF; cdr3_nt: TGTGCCAGCAGCTCCCATCCCCCAGGGGCTATTGGTCTACACGAGCAGTACTTC
clone_size: .; v_call: TRBV5-4; d_call: TRBD2; j_call: TRBJ2-7; cdr3_aa: CASSSERESSYEQYF; cdr3_nt: TGTGCCAGCAGCTCGGAGCGGGAAAGCTCCTACGAGCAGTACTTC
clone_size: .; v_call: TRBV11-2; d_call: .; j_call: TRBJ2-1; cdr3_aa: CASRVVPTNEQFF; cdr3_nt: TGTGCCAGCAGGGTGGTACCAACCAATGAGCAGTTCTTC
clone_size: .; v_call: TRBV5-6; d_call: .; j_call: TRBJ2-7; cdr3_aa: CASSLEGVDPFEQYF; cdr3_nt: TGTGCCAGCAGCTTGGAAGGGGTGGATCCCTTCGAGCAGTACTTC
clone_size: few; v_call: TRBV2; d_call: .; j_call: TRBJ1-1; cdr3_aa: CASSELHQGSTEAFF; cdr3_nt: TGTGCCAGCAGTGAACTCCACCAGGGAAGCACTGAAGCTTTCTTT
clone_size: .; v_call: TRBV29-1; d_call: .; j_call: TRBJ2-1; cdr3_aa: CSAEGGNEQFF; cdr3_nt: TGCAGCGCGGAGGGGGGAAATGAGCAGTTCTTC
clone_size: .; v_call: TRBV7-8; d_call: TRBD2; j_call: TRBJ2-7; cdr3_aa: CASSHYRGREAYEQYF; cdr3_nt: TGTGCCAGCAGCCACTACCGGGGGCGGGAGGCCTACGAGCAGTACTTC
clone_size: .; v_call: TRBV9; d_call: TRBD1; j_call: TRBJ2-5; cdr3_aa: CASSVAGQGQETQYF; cdr3_nt: TGTGCCAGCAGCGTAGCCGGACAGGGCCAAGAGACCCAGTACTTC
clone_size: .; v_call: TRBV5-1; d_call: .; j_call: TRBJ2-2; cdr3_aa: CASSWTGGEVTGELFF; cdr3_nt: TGCGCCAGCAGCTGGACTGGCGGGGAGGTCACCGGGGAGCTGTTTTTT
clone_size: .; v_call: TRBV27; d_call: .; j_call: TRBJ1-5; cdr3_aa: CASSLGAGQPQHF; cdr3_nt: TGTGCCAGCAGTTTGGGGGCTGGTCAGCCCCAGCATTTT
clone_size: .; v_call: TRBV27; d_call: TRBD1; j_call: TRBJ2-7; cdr3_aa: CARRTGGYEQYF; cdr3_nt: TGTGCCAGACGGACAGGGGGCTACGAGCAGTACTTC
clone_size: .; v_call: TRBV27; d_call: .; j_call: TRBJ2-7; cdr3_aa: CASSPLDTYEQYF; cdr3_nt: TGTGCCAGCAGCCCCCTGGACACCTACGAGCAGTACTTC
clone_size: .; v_call: TRBV6-5; d_call: .; j_call: TRBJ2-2; cdr3_aa: CASRSRRNTGELFF; cdr3_nt: TGTGCCAGCAGATCGAGACGGAACACCGGGGAGCTGTTTTTT
clone_size: few; v_call: TRBV7-9; d_call: TRBD1; j_call: TRBJ2-3; cdr3_aa: CASSVGRQGSEYF; cdr3_nt: TGTGCCAGCAGCGTAGGGAGACAGGGGTCCGAGTATTTT
clone_size: .; v_call: TRBV9; d_call: TRBD2; j_call: TRBJ2-3; cdr3_aa: CASSVVGSGSSTDTQYF; cdr3_nt: TGTGCCAGCAGCGTAGTAGGTAGCGGGTCTAGCACAGATACGCAGTATTTT
clone_size: once; v_call: TRBV6-1; d_call: TRBD2; j_call: TRBJ2-7; cdr3_aa: CASSEAPSGSLYEQYF; cdr3_nt: TGTGCCAGCAGTGAAGCCCCCAGCGGGAGCTTGTACGAGCAGTACTTC
clone_size: .; v_call: TRBV20-1; d_call: .; j_call: TRBJ2-7; cdr3_aa: CSAREGTEQYF; cdr3_nt: TGCAGTGCTAGAGAAGGGACTGAGCAGTACTTC
clone_size: .; v_call: TRBV15; d_call: .; j_call: TRBJ1-2; cdr3_aa: CATSSAVTPNYGYTF; cdr3_nt: TGTGCCACCAGCAGTGCAGTTACGCCTAACTATGGCTACACCTTC
clone_size: .; v_call: TRBV4-3; d_call: .; j_call: TRBJ1-4; cdr3_aa: CASSQEPSVVDHATPNEKLFF; cdr3_nt: TGCGCCAGCAGCCAAGAACCATCCGTGGTTGACCACGCAACTCCTAATGAAAAACTGTTTTTT